These 25 T cell receptor beta chains share one sample of origin, sequenced in a study of T-cell reconstitution after alpha-beta-depleted transplantation in children (TCRdb year 2016). Library method: PCR. The sample was run on an Illumina HiSeq 2500. Molecular barcoding was employed in the preparation of TCR libraries, with unique molecular identifiers being used to normalize TCRbeta repertoire quantification. TCRdb reanalyzed the raw reads on its own, using fastp at Q25 for trimming and MiXCR for clone calling, and kept in-frame beta chains. Each entry merges the rows of one CDR3 protein and shows their most common DNA and genes. The sample profile shows 200,000 or so distinct CDR3 sequences; 6.3% of them were found once. Just over 4.5% of the sample rests with the top ten. Sample treatment or condition, as interpreted from the label and publication: allogeneic hematopoietic cell transplantation with graft depleted of TCRalphabeta T cells and CD19 B cells.

The sample was PBMCs, taken before TCRalphabeta/CD19-depleted stem cell transplant. The source is a girl less than two years old with combined immunodeficiency, due to receive a stem cell transplant.

In its sample, this clonotype was seen many times. The chain couples TRBV7-8 to TRBJ1-2; D gene unclear. Trimming removed 1 base at V and 4 bases at J, with 10 bases between. There are 14 residues in the CDR3. Germline V gene data show CDR1 as SGHVS and CDR2 as FQNEAQ. The CDR3 sequence is CASSLGPGGYGYTF. In DNA form, the CDR3 reads TGTGCCAGCAGCTTAGGCCCAGGAGGCTATGGCTACACCTTC.

This clonotype was picked up many times. This sequence joins TRBV20-1 and TRBJ2-5; maybe TRBD2 (5 bases). Trimming stripped 1 base from V and 5 bases from J, with 20 bases between. The CDR3 extends over 16 amino acids. The germline gives CDR1 DFQATT, CDR2 SNEGSKA (reference sequence). Here the CDR3 reads CSARGSVSGRMETQYF. The CDR3 nucleotides are TGCAGTGCTAGAGGGTCCGTGAGCGGAAGGATGGAGACCCAGTACTTC.

This clonotype showed up many times. This chain's CDR3 is CSARVLSGSSYNEQFF. Written as DNA, the CDR3 is TGCAGTGCTAGAGTTCTTAGCGGAAGCTCCTACAATGAGCAGTTCTTC. The chain couples TRBV20-1 to TRBJ2-1, with D perhaps TRBD2 (6 bases). The V gene's germline CDR1 is DFQATT and CDR2 SNEGSKA (reference sequence). Between the trimmed V and J ends, which lost 1 base and 0 bases, there was a span of 13 bases. There are 16 residues in the CDR3.

This clonotype was seen many times. The chain joins TRBV12-3 or TRBV12-4 to TRBJ2-5, with 8 bases aligning to TRBD1. Unmatched junction bases numbered 11, after V lost 6 bases and J lost 5 bases. CDR3 length equals 15 residues. The CDR3, as DNA: TGTGCCAGCAGCCCCGGACAGGGTGCATCGGAGACCCAGTACTTC. Protein product: CASSPGQGASETQYF.

This clonotype was seen repeatedly, ten times or more. The chain joins TRBV13 to TRBJ1-1; D gene uncertain. The germline V gene encodes CDR1 PRHDT and CDR2 FYEKMQ (reference sequence). CDR3 length: 12 amino acids. With 5 bases removed from V and 11 bases from J, the gap between germline ends came to 15 bases. The CDR3 DNA is TGTGCCAGCAGCATTATCGGGGTTAGGGCTTTCTTT. It translates to CASSIIGVRAFF.

The table lists this clonotype with many counts. The V and J genes are TRBV20-1 and TRBJ2-7; 11 positions match TRBD2. The V and J ends lost 5 bases and 2 bases, in that order; junction bases with no gene match: 17. The CDR3 has 18 residues. The germline V gene has CDR1 DFQATT and CDR2 SNEGSKA (reference sequence). CDR3 nucleotide sequence: TGCAGTGCTCTGAGGGTCCCATCTAGCGGGAGGCCCCCCTACGAGCAGTACTTC. It yields the protein CSALRVPSSGRPPYEQYF.

The table lists this clonotype with many counts. CDR3 in amino acids: CASSSGGEQYF. CDR3 DNA: TGTGCCAGCAGCTCCGGGGGGGAGCAGTACTTC. The chain joins TRBV7-2 to TRBJ2-7; 7 bases are shared with TRBD2. There are 11 residues in the CDR3. The germline CDR1 and CDR2 sequences are SGHTA and FQGNSA. The V gene end was trimmed by 4 bases and the J gene end by 7 bases; junction bases not matched to a gene: 1.

This clonotype has a count of ten or more. The chain links TRBV28 to TRBJ2-1; D may be TRBD2 (5 bases). V was pared by 2 bases and J by 1 base, with 15 bases between. CDR3 length: 17 amino acids. The germline gives CDR1 MDHEN, CDR2 SYDVKM. The CDR3 is CASSLILVSQSYNEQFF. DNA of the CDR3: TGTGCCAGCAGTTTAATACTAGTCTCCCAGTCCTACAATGAGCAGTTCTTC.

In its sample, this clonotype was seen many times. V usage is TRBV29-1 and J usage is TRBJ2-6, with TRBD1 matching 12 bases. The CDR3 loop spans 20 amino acids. The V and J ends lost 4 bases and 2 bases, in that order; junction bases with no gene match: 15. CDR1 and CDR2 (germline): SQVTM, ANQGSEA. The DNA for the CDR3 is TGCAGCGTTGGGAGTTGGGGGACAGGGGGCGGAGGAGCTGGGGCCAACGTCCTGACTTTC. This translates into CSVGSWGTGGGGAGANVLTF.

The chain combines TRBV4-3 with TRBJ2-7; possibly TRBD2 for D (6 bases). In germline, CDR1 is LGHNA, CDR2 YSLEER. The V gene lost 4 bases and the J gene lost 4 bases, with 17 bases spanning the gap. CDR3 length: 15 amino acids. The CDR3 DNA reads as TGCGCCAGCAGCCCTAGCTTGGGGGGAATTTACGAGCAGTACTTC. Translating gives CASSPSLGGIYEQYF.

About this clonotype: A much larger clone sits a single nucleotide away, making a read error possible. The chain couples TRBV15 to TRBJ2-3; 7 nucleotides match TRBD2. Germline V gene sequence: CDR1 LNHNV, CDR2 YYDKDF (reference sequence). CDR3 length: 16 residues. CDR3 coding DNA: TGTGTCACCAGCAGAGAGAGTAGCGGGTGGACAGATACGCAGTATTTT. This codes for CVTSRESSGWTDTQYF.

This clonotype was seen only a few times. The V gene is TRBV7-9, the J gene TRBJ2-7; TRBD1 might be the D (6 bases). This CDR3 is 14 amino acids long. Trimming removed 5 bases from V and 2 bases from J, with 13 bases in between. Germline CDR1 is SEHNR and CDR2 is FQNEAQ (reference sequence). The CDR3 here is CASSATGSTYEQYF. The CDR3 DNA is TGTGCCAGCAGCGCCACAGGGTCCACCTACGAGCAGTACTTC.

V is TRBV5-6 and J is TRBJ2-2; D uncertain. The V end was cut by 4 bases, the J end by 4 bases, with 5 bases between. This CDR3 is built from 12 residues. CDR1 SGHDT and CDR2 YYEEEE come from the germline V gene. The CDR3, as DNA: TGTGCCAGCAGCATCGGCACCGGGGAGCTGTTTTTT. This encodes CASSIGTGELFF.

The chain combines TRBV18 with TRBJ2-7, with D perhaps matching TRBD1 or TRBD2 (5 bases each). V dropped 6 bases and J dropped 2 bases, with 14 bases sitting between them. Germline V gene lookup returns CDR1 KGHSH and CDR2 LQKENI. The CDR3 is made up of 14 amino acids. The CDR3 sequence is CASSPGTAAYEQYF. The DNA of the CDR3 is TGTGCCAGCTCGCCCGGGACGGCAGCCTACGAGCAGTACTTC.

This clonotype has at least ten counts. The J gene is TRBJ2-1, the V gene TRBV7-9; 7 nucleotides line up with TRBD2. This CDR3 is 15 amino acids long. J lost 6 bases, V lost 5 bases, and 10 bases had no gene match. Germline CDR1 is SEHNR and CDR2 is FQNEAQ (reference sequence). CDR3 sequence (DNA): TGTGCCAGCAGCCCTCAGACTAGCCCCCTCAATGAGCAGTTCTTC. Its protein product is CASSPQTSPLNEQFF.

This clonotype appeared many times. This rearrangement joins TRBV7-2 to TRBJ1-5; 9 positions agree with TRBD1. Losses at the gene ends were 5 bases for V and 6 bases for J; bases not matched to a gene: 5. From germline, CDR1 is SGHTA and CDR2 FQGNSA. This CDR3 is built from 14 residues. DNA of the CDR3: TGTGCCAGCAGCCTGGGGACAGGGAGTCAGCCCCAGCATTTT. It encodes CASSLGTGSQPQHF.

This clonotype occurred many times. The chain links TRBV11-3 to TRBJ2-4, with 7 bases aligning to TRBD2. This CDR3 has 16 amino acids. The germline gives CDR1 SGHNT, CDR2 YENEEA. V was clipped by 5 bases and J by 5 bases; unmatched bases: 12. CDR3 amino acids: CASSPSLGGKQNIQYF. CDR3 nucleotides: TGTGCCAGCAGCCCCTCCCTCGGGGGGAAACAAAACATTCAGTACTTC.

Worth noting for this clonotype: The junction differs from germline at one of its ends, possibly a read error. The chain links TRBV20-1 to TRBJ2-3, with 12 bases matching TRBD2. The CDR3 has 19 residues. Germline V gene sequence: CDR1 DFQATT, CDR2 SNEGSKA (reference sequence). The CDR3 loop is CRARDIGLAGGFSTDTQYF. CDR3 nucleotides: TGCAGGGCTAGAGATATCGGTCTAGCGGGGGGGTTCAGCACAGATACGCAGTATTTT.

This clonotype has a count of ten or more. The chain has TRBV6-2 or TRBV6-3 and TRBJ2-1; D is perhaps TRBD1 or TRBD2 (6 bases each). Germline loops: CDR1 MNHEY, CDR2 SVGEGT. V lost 3 bases and J 1 base, leaving 10 bases between the germline ends. The CDR3 has 15 amino acids. CDR3 nucleotides: TGTGCCAGCAGTTATAGGGGGGCGTCCTACAATGAGCAGTTCTTC. It translates to CASSYRGASYNEQFF.

This clonotype was recorded at least ten times. This sequence joins TRBV6-2 or TRBV6-3 and TRBJ2-5, with TRBD1 as a possible D gene (6 bases). Germline V lookup: CDR1 MNHEY, CDR2 SVGEGT. The ends were cut back, 3 bases at V and 2 bases at J, with 10 bases in the middle. CDR3 size: 14 residues. CDR3 nucleotides: TGTGCCAGCAGTTATCCGGACAGTCAAGAGACCCAGTACTTC. Translated, it gives CASSYPDSQETQYF.

This chain joins TRBV4-1 and TRBJ2-3; D perhaps matches TRBD1 (5 bases). This CDR3 has 18 residues. The germline V and J ends were trimmed by 0 bases and 2 bases, with 18 bases remaining between them. Germline-derived CDR1 and CDR2 are MGHRA and YSYEKL. The CDR3 loop is CASSQDDWGRGYTDTQYF. The CDR3 nucleotides are TGCGCCAGCAGCCAAGATGACTGGGGAAGGGGCTACACAGATACGCAGTATTTT.

Ten or more counts support this clonotype. The chain combines TRBV5-1 with TRBJ2-3, with unresolved D. The CDR3 contains 16 residues. The germline CDR1 and CDR2 sequences are SGHRS and YFSETQ. V lost 2 bases, J lost 2 bases, and 15 bases lay in between. The CDR3 region has the DNA TGCGCCAGCAGCTTCGGACCTAACTTGAACACAGATACGCAGTATTTT. Translation gives CASSFGPNLNTDTQYF.

There are many counts of this clonotype. The CDR3 loop is CASSVDQEQETQYF. CDR3 sequence (DNA): TGTGCCAGCAGCGTAGATCAGGAGCAAGAGACCCAGTACTTC. The chain employs TRBV9 and TRBJ2-5; D is unresolved. This CDR3 spans 14 amino acids. Germline V gene data show CDR1 as SGDLS and CDR2 as YYNGEE. The ends were cut back, 0 bases at V and 2 bases at J, with 8 bases in the middle. Drawing the rest from reference TRBV9 and TRBJ2-5, the complete variable domain is DSGVTQTPKHLITATGQRVTLRCSPRSGDLSVYWYQQSLDQGLQFLIQYYNGEERAKGNILERFSAQQFPDLHSELNLSSLELGDSALYFCASSVDQEQETQYFGPGTRLLVL.

Concerning this clonotype: A much larger clone differs from this one at a single base, so this may be a read error. The chain joins TRBV5-1 to TRBJ2-1; TRBD1 matches at 7 bases. The germline gives CDR1 SGHRS, CDR2 YFSETQ. There are 15 residues in the CDR3. CDR3 protein: CASSKSGGIYNEHFF. Here the CDR3 DNA reads TGCGCCAGCAGCAAATCAGGGGGTATCTACAATGAGCATTTCTTC.

This clonotype was observed at least ten times. The chain couples TRBV7-9 to TRBJ1-4; D is undetermined. CDR3 length equals 12 residues. V was cut by 5 bases and J by 10 bases, with 11 bases left in between. Germline CDR1 and CDR2: SEHNR and FQNEAQ (reference sequence). In DNA, the CDR3 is TGTGCCAGCAGCACCGGACCGGCAAAACTGTTTTTT. As protein: CASSTGPAKLFF.